What follows are 21 T cell receptor beta chains derived from one specimen sequenced in a study of blood T cell repertoires in COVID-19. The method was immunoSEQ multiplex PCR; TCRdb's version includes in-frame clones alone and lacks a portion of them. The table includes some 140,000 clones, about 89% detected once. Sequenced sample: peripheral blood. The receptors come from a man between 45 and 60 years old with active COVID-19.

This chain joins TRBV9 and TRBJ1-5; D remains unclear. Trimming removed 1 base at V and 4 bases at J, with 9 bases between. This CDR3 is built from 14 residues. Germline loops: CDR1 SGDLS, CDR2 YYNGEE. The CDR3 sequence is CASSVKAGNQPQHF. CDR3 nucleotide sequence: TGTGCCAGCAGCGTAAAGGCAGGTAATCAGCCCCAGCATTTT. Filled out from reference TRBV9 and TRBJ1-5, the complete variable domain reads DSGVTQTPKHLITATGQRVTLRCSPRSGDLSVYWYQQSLDQGLQFLIQYYNGEERAKGNILERFSAQQFPDLHSELNLSSLELGDSALYFCASSVKAGNQPQHFGDGTRLSIL.

This rearrangement joins TRBV12-3 or TRBV12-4 to TRBJ2-2; unclear D gene. This CDR3 has 13 residues. V shed 3 bases and J shed 4 bases, with 6 bases lying between them. The CDR3 sequence is CASSFLATGELFF. Written as DNA, the CDR3 is TGTGCCAGCAGTTTCCTGGCCACCGGGGAGCTGTTTTTT.

The chain uses TRBV7-2 and TRBJ2-7; no firm D call. V was pared by 0 bases and J by 3 bases, with 9 bases between. Germline assignment: CDR1 SGHTA and CDR2 FQGNSA. The CDR3 length is 14 residues. The CDR3 loop reads CASSLASQVYEQYF. As DNA, the CDR3 is TGTGCCAGCAGCTTAGCGAGTCAGGTCTACGAGCAGTACTTC. The full variable domain, rest sourced from reference TRBV7-2 and TRBJ2-7, is GAGVSQSPSNKVTEKGKDVELRCDPISGHTALYWYRQSLGQGLEFLIYFQGNSAPDKSGLPSDRFSAERTGGSVSTLTIQRTQQEDSAVYLCASSLASQVYEQYFGPGTRLTVT.

This chain uses TRBV9 with TRBJ1-5, with 9 bases identical to TRBD1. The J segment lost 2 bases and the V segment lost 2 bases, leaving 5 bases of the junction unmatched. The CDR3 extends over 16 amino acids. Germline V gene lookup returns CDR1 SGDLS and CDR2 YYNGEE. The CDR3: CASSVGTGPGNQPQHF. The DNA for the CDR3 is TGTGCCAGCAGCGTCGGGACAGGGCCGGGCAATCAGCCCCAGCATTTT. The entire variable domain, with the rest obtained from reference TRBV9 and TRBJ1-5, is as follows: DSGVTQTPKHLITATGQRVTLRCSPRSGDLSVYWYQQSLDQGLQFLIQYYNGEERAKGNILERFSAQQFPDLHSELNLSSLELGDSALYFCASSVGTGPGNQPQHFGDGTRLSIL.

V is TRBV19 and J is TRBJ1-2; 8 bases align to TRBD1. Looked up from germline, CDR1 is LNHDA and CDR2 is SQIVND (reference sequence). The CDR3 has 15 amino acids. The junction had 8 bases not matched to a gene; V was cut back by 4 bases and J by 4 bases. The CDR3 loop is CASSTGTGDRYGYTF. In DNA, the CDR3 is TGTGCCAGTAGTACCGGGACAGGAGATCGCTATGGCTACACCTTC.

This clone occurred once. V gene TRBV19 combines with J gene TRBJ2-2; D remains unclear. CDR3 length equals 13 residues. The germline V and J ends were trimmed by 7 bases and 5 bases, with 11 bases remaining between them. Germline lookup yields CDR1 LNHDA and CDR2 SQIVND (reference sequence). This CDR3 is CASKTSRTGELFF. The CDR3 DNA sequence: TGTGCCAGTAAGACAAGCCGGACCGGGGAGCTGTTTTTT.

The chain recombines TRBV18 with TRBJ1-5; D is unresolved. CDR1 is KGHSH, CDR2 LQKENI, per germline. The CDR3 has 14 amino acids. Trimming removed 3 bases at V and 7 bases at J, with 13 bases between. CDR3 sequence: CASSPRGSRQPQHF. CDR3 bases: TGTGCCAGCTCACCTCGAGGCAGTAGGCAGCCCCAGCATTTT.

V gene TRBV5-1 combines with J gene TRBJ2-3; 8 bases align to TRBD2. The CDR3 has 15 residues. CDR1 and CDR2 from the germline V gene are SGHRS and YFSETQ. The V gene end was trimmed by 0 bases and the J gene end by 2 bases; junction bases not matched to a gene: 2. The DNA of the CDR3 is TGCGCCAGCAGCTTGGCCGGGGGGGCCACAGATACGCAGTATTTT. Translated, it gives CASSLAGGATDTQYF.

The J gene is TRBJ2-3, the V gene TRBV9; 9 nucleotides agree with TRBD2. Trimming cost V 3 bases and J 2 bases; bases outside gene matches: 4. Looked up from germline, CDR1 is SGDLS and CDR2 is YYNGEE. The CDR3 loop spans 15 amino acids. The CDR3 nucleotides read TGTGCCAGCAGCGCTAGCGGGGACCTCACAGATACGCAGTATTTT. This codes for CASSASGDLTDTQYF.

The CDR3 reads CASSQSQGGYTF. In nucleotides, the CDR3 is TGTGCCAGCAGCCAGTCACAGGGTGGCTACACCTTC. The rearrangement uses TRBV3-1 (or the pseudogene TRBV3-2) and TRBJ1-2; TRBD1 might be the D (6 bases). Germline CDR1 LGHDT, CDR2 YNNKEL (reference sequence). V lost 3 bases, J lost 7 bases, and 9 bases lay in between. The CDR3 spans 12 residues.

The chain couples TRBV12-5 to TRBJ1-2, with TRBD1 matching 7 bases. The CDR3 contains 13 residues. Germline V gives CDR1 LGHNT, CDR2 FRNRAP. V shed 7 bases, J shed 4 bases, and the junction held 6 bases outside the gene matches. The CDR3 DNA sequence: TGTGCTAGTGCCGACGACAGGGTCTATGGCTACACCTTC. The encoded protein is CASADDRVYGYTF.

The V gene is TRBV4-1, the J gene TRBJ1-3; D gene uncertain. The germline gives CDR1 MGHRA, CDR2 YSYEKL. V lost 1 base, J lost 7 bases, and 14 bases lay in between. This CDR3 is 15 amino acids long. The CDR3 nucleotides read TGCGCCAGCAGCCAAGGCATAGGGAGGTACAACACCATATATTTT. Residues: CASSQGIGRYNTIYF.

The chain links TRBV7-2 to TRBJ1-2; 8 nucleotides agree with TRBD1. The germline gives CDR1 SGHTA, CDR2 FQGNSA. The CDR3 sequence is 14 residues long. With V trimmed by 1 base and J by 8 bases, 6 bases remained unmatched. CDR3 protein: CASSLGTGRWGYTF. In DNA, the CDR3 is TGTGCCAGCAGCTTAGGGACAGGGCGGTGGGGCTACACCTTC. The full variable domain, completed using reference TRBV7-2 and TRBJ1-2, is GAGVSQSPSNKVTEKGKDVELRCDPISGHTALYWYRQSLGQGLEFLIYFQGNSAPDKSGLPSDRFSAERTGGSVSTLTIQRTQQEDSAVYLCASSLGTGRWGYTFGSGTRLTVV.

V and J are TRBV10-3 and TRBJ2-2; tentatively, D is TRBD1 (6 bases). Trimming stripped 2 bases from V and 6 bases from J, with 22 bases between. Germline CDR1 is ENHRY and CDR2 is SYGVKD. CDR3 length: 18 amino acids. The CDR3 bases are TGTGCCATCAGTGAGACCTTTCTCCCAGGGGAAATTCCCGGGGAGCTGTTTTTT. It yields the protein CAISETFLPGEIPGELFF.

The chain joins TRBV2 to TRBJ2-3; 8 bases match TRBD1. The V gene end was trimmed by 6 bases and the J gene end by 1 base; junction bases not matched to a gene: 12. The germline V gene has CDR1 SNHLY and CDR2 FYNNEI. This CDR3 has 17 residues. This CDR3 reads CASSRQGTLSRTDTQYF. CDR3 DNA sequence: TGTGCCAGCAGCCGACAGGGGACTTTGTCGCGCACAGATACGCAGTATTTT.

This clone was counted once. The rearrangement joins TRBV10-3 to TRBJ2-3; 12 positions match TRBD2. V lost 6 bases to trimming and J lost 4 bases; unmatched junction nucleotides: 8. CDR1 and CDR2 (germline): ENHRY, SYGVKD. This CDR3 is built from 16 residues. The CDR3 coding sequence is TGTGCCATCAGAGAGACTAGCGGGGGATGGGCAGATACGCAGTATTTT. Its protein is CAIRETSGGWADTQYF.

The chain couples TRBV6-6 to TRBJ2-3; TRBD2 matches 11 bases. The trim removed 5 bases at V and 5 bases at J, leaving 3 bases unmatched. The germline CDR1 and CDR2 sequences are MNHNY and SVGAGI (reference sequence). The CDR3 consists of 14 residues. The CDR3 DNA sequence: TGTGCCAGCAGTAAAGGGACTAGCGGAGATACGCAGTATTTT. This gives the protein CASSKGTSGDTQYF.

V and J are TRBV6-5 and TRBJ2-1; the match to TRBD1 covers 7 bases. This CDR3 is built from 13 residues. The J segment lost 9 bases and the V segment lost 5 bases, leaving 7 bases of the junction unmatched. Germline V gene sequence: CDR1 MNHEY, CDR2 SVGAGI. The CDR3 is CASSRIDRAEQFF. CDR3 bases: TGTGCCAGCAGTAGGATCGACAGGGCTGAGCAGTTCTTC.

The chain is built from TRBV6-5 and TRBJ1-5, with a possible D match to TRBD1 (5 bases). CDR3 length: 12 residues. Germline V gives CDR1 MNHEY, CDR2 SVGAGI. The germline V and J ends were trimmed by 7 bases and 8 bases, with 12 bases remaining between them. The CDR3 here is CASTTDSEPQHF. The CDR3 coding sequence is TGTGCCAGCACCACAGACAGCGAGCCCCAGCATTTT.

The chain is built from TRBV2 and TRBJ1-6; D is unresolved. Germline values: CDR1 SNHLY, CDR2 FYNNEI. Trimming took 3 bases from V and 6 from J, leaving 12 bases between them. The CDR3 runs 15 residues. CDR3 sequence reads: CASSEVPGFNSPLHF. The DNA of the CDR3 is TGTGCCAGCAGTGAGGTCCCAGGTTTTAATTCACCCCTCCACTTT. Drawing the rest from reference TRBV2 and TRBJ1-6, the complete variable domain is EPEVTQTPSHQVTQMGQEVILRCVPISNHLYFYWYRQILGQKVEFLVSFYNNEISEKSEIFDDQFSVERPDGSNFTLKIRSTKLEDSAMYFCASSEVPGFNSPLHFGNGTRLTVT.

This clone showed up just once. The chain employs TRBV7-9 and TRBJ2-7; a weak D match, TRBD2 (6 bases). Trimming shortened V by 5 bases and J by 3 bases, and 11 bases separated the two germline ends. The CDR3 is 13 amino acids. Germline CDR1 reads SEHNR; CDR2 reads FQNEAQ (reference sequence). DNA for the CDR3: TGTGCCAGCAGCGCCCGGGACTTCTACGAGCAGTACTTC. It codes for CASSARDFYEQYF.